The 4 T cell receptor beta chains below come from one sample, sequenced in a study of cytomegalovirus exposure and HLA in healthy donors (dated 2017 in TCRdb). Library preparation was by the immunoSEQ multiplex PCR assay. For the multiplex PCR, a mixture combining 60 forward primers for TCR Vbeta segments and 13 reverse primers for TCR Jbeta segments was used. Sourced from immuneACCESS, this table was stored by TCRdb with only in-frame sequences that have V and J called. A share of the clones is absent; for the studies checked, an unresolved V gene accounts for under half, and the remainder has no known explanation. The sample table shows under 150,000 clones, and 65% to 80% are seen once. The ten largest make up around 3.7% of the sample. The sequencing input was PBMCs. The source of these receptors is a man younger than 40 in good health and CMV-seronegative.

V gene TRBV28 combines with J gene TRBJ1-1, with D perhaps TRBD1 (6 bases). In germline, CDR1 is MDHEN, CDR2 SYDVKM. CDR3 length: 16 amino acids. The germline V and J ends were trimmed by 1 base and 6 bases, with 18 bases remaining between them. The CDR3 DNA sequence: TGTGCCAGCAGTTTATCACAGGGTGCGGGGGTCGCTGAAGCTTTCTTT. Its protein product is CASSLSQGAGVAEAFF.

The rearrangement uses TRBV5-1 and TRBJ2-7; the D gene is possibly TRBD1 (5 bases). The CDR3 consists of 14 residues. Germline V gene sequence: CDR1 SGHRS, CDR2 YFSETQ. V lost 5 bases and J lost 6, with 18 bases in between. The CDR3 DNA reads TGCGCCAGCAGTGAAGGTCCAGGGCCGATCGAGCAGTACTTC. It encodes CASSEGPGPIEQYF.

This chain links TRBV28 with TRBJ2-4; no definite D call. V was cut by 3 bases and J by 8 bases, with 11 bases left in between. Germline V gene lookup returns CDR1 MDHEN and CDR2 SYDVKM. This CDR3 is built from 13 residues. Here the CDR3 reads CASSLTREDIQYF. CDR3 sequence (DNA): TGTGCCAGCAGTTTGACCAGAGAGGACATTCAGTACTTC.

This chain uses TRBV5-1 with TRBJ1-1; D uncertain. CDR1 and CDR2 from the germline V gene are SGHRS and YFSETQ. This CDR3 has 14 residues. V lost 0 bases, J lost 3 bases, and 9 bases lay in between. Here the CDR3 reads CASSLANRDTEAFF. The CDR3 DNA reads TGCGCCAGCAGCTTGGCTAACAGAGACACTGAAGCTTTCTTT. Full variable domain (remainder filled in from reference TRBV5-1 and TRBJ1-1): KAGVTQTPRYLIKTRGQQVTLSCSPISGHRSVSWYQQTPGQGLQFLFEYFSETQRNKGNFPGRFSGRQFSNSRSEMNVSTLELGDSALYLCASSLANRDTEAFFGQGTRLTVV.